This T cell receptor (beta chain) was sequenced during a study of shared clonotypes between healthy human individuals. General study findings and limits: Clonotype sharing among the donors was expected to vary with sequencing depth. Roughly 5.3% of naive CD4 clonotypes were common to a few donors. Only blood was sampled; tissue repertoires likely differ.

Germline CDR1 and CDR2: MDHEN and SYDVKM. The CDR3 has 15 amino acids. Unmatched junction bases numbered 5, after V lost 2 bases and J lost 7 bases. In regard to this clone: Its antigen is unknown.

Cells designated naive CD8 were CD45RO-negative and were positively selected for CCR7, with terminally differentiated effector memory CD45RA+ cells excluded. The assay ran at deep level. Here immunoSEQ multiplex PCR was the method, and the copy in TCRdb shows in-frame clones only, minus some. Of about 2.1 million clones in the sample, 90% to 95% were seen once. Sequencing was performed on naive CD8+ T cells from PBMCs. This sequence was found in a man aged 18 to 29 in good health. Some clones in this sample may be carry-over from other donors' samples. V and J are TRBV28 and TRBJ2-1; 10 bases align to TRBD2. As DNA, the CDR3 is TGTGCCAGCAGTTTAGTGCGAGCGGGAGGGAATGAGCAGTTCTTC. Its translation: CASSLVRAGGNEQFF.